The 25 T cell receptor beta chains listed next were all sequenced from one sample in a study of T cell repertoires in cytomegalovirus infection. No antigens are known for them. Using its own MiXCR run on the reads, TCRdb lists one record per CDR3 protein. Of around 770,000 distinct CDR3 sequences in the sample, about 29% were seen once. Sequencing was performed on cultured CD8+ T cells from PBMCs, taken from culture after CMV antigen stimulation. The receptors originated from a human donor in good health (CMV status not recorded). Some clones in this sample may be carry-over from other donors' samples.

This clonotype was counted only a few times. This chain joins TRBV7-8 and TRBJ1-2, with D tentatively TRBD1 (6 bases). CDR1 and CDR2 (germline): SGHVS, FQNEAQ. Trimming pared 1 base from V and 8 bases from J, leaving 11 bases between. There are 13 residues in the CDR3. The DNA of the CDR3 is TGTGCCAGCAGCTTAGAGGGGGGGGACGGCTACACCTTC. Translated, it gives CASSLEGGDGYTF.

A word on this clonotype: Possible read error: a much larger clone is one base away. CDR3 sequence reads: CTSSLGVLPTGPNTEAFF. DNA of the CDR3: TGTACCAGCAGCTTAGGGGTTCTCCCGACAGGCCCGAACACTGAAGCTTTCTTT. The chain combines TRBV7-8 with TRBJ1-1, with D tentatively TRBD1 (6 bases). The length of the CDR3 is 18 residues. From germline, CDR1 is SGHVS and CDR2 FQNEAQ.

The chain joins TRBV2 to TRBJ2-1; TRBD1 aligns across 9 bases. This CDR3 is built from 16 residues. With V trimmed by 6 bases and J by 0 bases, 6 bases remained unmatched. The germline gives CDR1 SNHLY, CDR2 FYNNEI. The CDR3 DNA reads TGTGCCAGCAGCCGCGGGACAGGGCTCTCCTACAATGAGCAGTTCTTC. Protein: CASSRGTGLSYNEQFF.

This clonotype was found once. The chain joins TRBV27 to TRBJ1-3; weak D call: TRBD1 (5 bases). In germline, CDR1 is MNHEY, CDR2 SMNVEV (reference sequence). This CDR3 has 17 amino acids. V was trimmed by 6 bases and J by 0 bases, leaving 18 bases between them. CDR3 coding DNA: TGTGCCAGCAGCCCCTGGCAGGGCCCAGGCTCTGGAAACACCATATATTTT. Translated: CASSPWQGPGSGNTIYF.

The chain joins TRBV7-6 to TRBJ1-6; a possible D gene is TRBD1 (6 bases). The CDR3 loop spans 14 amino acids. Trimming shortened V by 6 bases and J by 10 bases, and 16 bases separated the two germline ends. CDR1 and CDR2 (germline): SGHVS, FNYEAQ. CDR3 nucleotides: TGTGCCAGCAGGTTAACAGGGCTTGGCTCACCCCTCCACTTT. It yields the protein CASRLTGLGSPLHF.

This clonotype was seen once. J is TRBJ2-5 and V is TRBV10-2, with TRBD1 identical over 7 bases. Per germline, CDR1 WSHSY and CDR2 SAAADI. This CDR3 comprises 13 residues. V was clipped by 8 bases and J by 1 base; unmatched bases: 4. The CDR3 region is CASGDSSQETQYF. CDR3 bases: TGCGCCAGCGGGGACAGCTCCCAAGAGACCCAGTACTTC.

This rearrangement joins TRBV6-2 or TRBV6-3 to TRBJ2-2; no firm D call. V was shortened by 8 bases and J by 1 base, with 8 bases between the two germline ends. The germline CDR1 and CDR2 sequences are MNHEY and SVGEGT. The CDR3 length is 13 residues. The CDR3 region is CASFSLNTGELFF. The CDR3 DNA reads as TGTGCCAGCTTCTCCCTGAACACCGGGGAGCTGTTTTTT.

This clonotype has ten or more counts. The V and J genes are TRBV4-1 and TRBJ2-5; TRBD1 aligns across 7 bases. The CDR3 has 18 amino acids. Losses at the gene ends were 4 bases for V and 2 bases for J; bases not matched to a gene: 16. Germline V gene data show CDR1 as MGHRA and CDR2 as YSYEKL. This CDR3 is CASSPSHPGDRLQETQYF. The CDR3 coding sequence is TGCGCCAGCAGCCCATCTCACCCCGGGGACAGATTACAAGAGACCCAGTACTTC.

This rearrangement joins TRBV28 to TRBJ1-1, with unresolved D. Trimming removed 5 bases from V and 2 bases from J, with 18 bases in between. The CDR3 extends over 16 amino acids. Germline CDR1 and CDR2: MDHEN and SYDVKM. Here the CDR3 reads CASSPPLQPSNTEAFF. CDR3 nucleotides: TGTGCCAGCAGTCCCCCTCTCCAACCTTCTAACACTGAAGCTTTCTTT. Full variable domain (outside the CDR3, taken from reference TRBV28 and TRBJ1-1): DVKVTQSSRYLVKRTGEKVFLECVQDMDHENMFWYRQDPGLGLRLIYFSYDVKMKEKGDIPEGYSVSREKKERFSLILESASTNQTSMYLCASSPPLQPSNTEAFFGQGTRLTVV.

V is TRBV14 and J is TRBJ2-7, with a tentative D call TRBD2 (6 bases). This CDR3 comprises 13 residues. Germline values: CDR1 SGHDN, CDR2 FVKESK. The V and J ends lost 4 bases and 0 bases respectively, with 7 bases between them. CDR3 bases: TGTGCCAGCAGCCGGGGGGACTCCTACGAGCAGTACGTC. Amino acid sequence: CASSRGDSYEQYV.

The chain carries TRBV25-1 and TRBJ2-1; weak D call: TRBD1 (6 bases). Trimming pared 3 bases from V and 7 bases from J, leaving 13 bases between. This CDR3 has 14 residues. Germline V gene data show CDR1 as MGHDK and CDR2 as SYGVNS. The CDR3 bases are TGTGCCAGCAGTGACGGAGGAAGGGGGAATGAGCAGTTCTTC. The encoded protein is CASSDGGRGNEQFF. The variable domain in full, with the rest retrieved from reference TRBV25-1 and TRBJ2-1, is EADIYQTPRYLVIGTGKKITLECSQTMGHDKMYWYQQDPGMELHLIHYSYGVNSTEKGDLSSESTVSRIRTEHFPLTLESARPSHTSQYLCASSDGGRGNEQFFGPGTRLTVL.

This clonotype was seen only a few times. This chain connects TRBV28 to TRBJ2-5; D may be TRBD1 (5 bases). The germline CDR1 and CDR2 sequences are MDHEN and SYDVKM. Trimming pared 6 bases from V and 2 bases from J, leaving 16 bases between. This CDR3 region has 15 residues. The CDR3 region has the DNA TGTGCCAGCAGACCCGGGCGGACACTTCAAGAGACCCAGTACTTC. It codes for CASRPGRTLQETQYF. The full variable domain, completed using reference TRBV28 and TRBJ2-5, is DVKVTQSSRYLVKRTGEKVFLECVQDMDHENMFWYRQDPGLGLRLIYFSYDVKMKEKGDIPEGYSVSREKKERFSLILESASTNQTSMYLCASRPGRTLQETQYFGPGTRLLVL.

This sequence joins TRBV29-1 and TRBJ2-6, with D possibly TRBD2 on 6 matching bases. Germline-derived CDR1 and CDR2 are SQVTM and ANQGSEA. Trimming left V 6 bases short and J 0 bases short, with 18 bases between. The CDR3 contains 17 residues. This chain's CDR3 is CSVLGWGVSSGANVLTF. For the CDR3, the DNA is TGCAGCGTGTTGGGGTGGGGGGTGTCCTCTGGGGCCAACGTCCTGACTTTC.

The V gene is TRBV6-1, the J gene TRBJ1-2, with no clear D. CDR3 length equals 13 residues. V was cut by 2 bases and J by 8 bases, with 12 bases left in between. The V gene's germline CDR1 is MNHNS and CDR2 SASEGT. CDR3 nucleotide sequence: TGTGCCAGCAGTGAAATGGTAGGAGGGGGCTACACCTTC. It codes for CASSEMVGGGYTF.

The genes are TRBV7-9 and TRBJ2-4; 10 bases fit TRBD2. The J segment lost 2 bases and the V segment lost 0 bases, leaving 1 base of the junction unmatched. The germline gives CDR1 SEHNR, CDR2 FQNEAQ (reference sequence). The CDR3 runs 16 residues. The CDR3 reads CASSLASGGSKNIQYF. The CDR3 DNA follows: TGTGCCAGCAGCTTAGCTAGCGGGGGGTCCAAAAACATTCAGTACTTC.

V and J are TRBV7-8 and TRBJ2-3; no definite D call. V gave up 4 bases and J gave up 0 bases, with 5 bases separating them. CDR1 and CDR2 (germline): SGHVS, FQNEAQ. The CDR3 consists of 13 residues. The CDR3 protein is CASSSQSTDTQYF. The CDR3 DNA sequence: TGTGCCAGCAGCTCCCAGAGCACAGATACGCAGTATTTT.

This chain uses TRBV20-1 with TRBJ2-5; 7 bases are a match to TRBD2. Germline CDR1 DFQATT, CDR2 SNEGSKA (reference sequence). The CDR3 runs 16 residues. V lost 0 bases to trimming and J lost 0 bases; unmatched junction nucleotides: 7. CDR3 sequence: CSARDQGLLYQETQYF. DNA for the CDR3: TGCAGTGCTAGAGATCAGGGACTACTGTACCAAGAGACCCAGTACTTC.

The CDR3 nucleotides read TGTGCCAGCAGCGAGAGGGGGGGCCATGAGCAGTTCTTC. It translates to CASSERGGHEQFF. The chain carries TRBV7-8 and TRBJ2-1; D possibly corresponds to TRBD2 (7 bases). Germline lookup yields CDR1 SGHVS and CDR2 FQNEAQ. V lost 5 bases, J lost 8 bases, and 13 bases lay in between. The CDR3 is made up of 13 amino acids.

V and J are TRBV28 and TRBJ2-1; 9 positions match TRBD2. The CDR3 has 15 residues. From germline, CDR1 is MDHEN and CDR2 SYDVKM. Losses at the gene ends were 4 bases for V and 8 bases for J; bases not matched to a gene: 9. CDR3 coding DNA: TGTGCCAGCAGTTATCAGCGGGGGGCCTTGGATGAGCAGTTCTTC. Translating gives CASSYQRGALDEQFF.

DNA of the CDR3: TGCAGTGCCGGACGTGCGGGGGGGCCGCAACTCTACGAGCAGTACTTC. Translation: CSAGRAGGPQLYEQYF. The chain employs TRBV20-1 and TRBJ2-7; 9 bases map to TRBD2. The CDR3 is 16 residues long. V lost 6 bases, J lost 3 bases, and 15 bases stayed unmatched. The V gene's germline CDR1 is DFQATT and CDR2 SNEGSKA (reference sequence).

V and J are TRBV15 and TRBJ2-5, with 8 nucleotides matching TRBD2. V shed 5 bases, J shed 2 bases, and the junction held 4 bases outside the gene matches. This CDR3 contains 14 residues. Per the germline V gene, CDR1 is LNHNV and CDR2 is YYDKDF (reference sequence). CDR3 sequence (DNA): TGTGCCACCAGCCTACGGGGGGGGCAAGAGACCCAGTACTTC. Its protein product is CATSLRGGQETQYF. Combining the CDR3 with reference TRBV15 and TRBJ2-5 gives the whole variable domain DAMVIQNPRYQVTQFGKPVTLSCSQTLNHNVMYWYQQKSSQAPKLLFHYYDKDFNNEADTPDNFQSRRPNTSFCFLDIRSPGLGDTAMYLCATSLRGGQETQYFGPGTRLLVL.

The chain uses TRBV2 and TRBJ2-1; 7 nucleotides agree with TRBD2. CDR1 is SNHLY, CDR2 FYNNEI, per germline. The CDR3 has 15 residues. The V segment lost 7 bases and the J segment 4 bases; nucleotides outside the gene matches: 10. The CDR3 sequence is CASTLGDYEYNEQFF. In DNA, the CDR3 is TGTGCCAGCACCCTTGGGGACTATGAATACAATGAGCAGTTCTTC. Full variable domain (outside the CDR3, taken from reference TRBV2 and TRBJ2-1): EPEVTQTPSHQVTQMGQEVILRCVPISNHLYFYWYRQILGQKVEFLVSFYNNEISEKSEIFDDQFSVERPDGSNFTLKIRSTKLEDSAMYFCASTLGDYEYNEQFFGPGTRLTVL.

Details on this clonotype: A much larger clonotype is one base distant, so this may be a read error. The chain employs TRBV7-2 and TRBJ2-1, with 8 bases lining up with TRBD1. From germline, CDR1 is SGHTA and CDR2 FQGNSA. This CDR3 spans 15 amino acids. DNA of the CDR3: TGTGCCAGCGGCTTATTTGGACAGGGCTACAATGAGCAGTTCTTC. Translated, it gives CASGLFGQGYNEQFF.

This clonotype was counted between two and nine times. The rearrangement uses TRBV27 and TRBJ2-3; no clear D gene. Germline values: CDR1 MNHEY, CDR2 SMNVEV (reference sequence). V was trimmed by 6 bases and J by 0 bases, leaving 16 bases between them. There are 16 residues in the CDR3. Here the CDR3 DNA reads TGTGCCAGCAGCCAAGGGCGGTCCCCTAGCACAGATACGCAGTATTTT. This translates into CASSQGRSPSTDTQYF.

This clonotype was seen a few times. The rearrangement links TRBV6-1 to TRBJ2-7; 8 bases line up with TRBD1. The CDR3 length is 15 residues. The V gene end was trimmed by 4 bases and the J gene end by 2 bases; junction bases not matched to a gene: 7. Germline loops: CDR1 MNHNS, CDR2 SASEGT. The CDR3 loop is CASSGIQGGTYEQYF. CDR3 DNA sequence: TGTGCCAGCAGTGGGATACAGGGGGGAACCTACGAGCAGTACTTC.